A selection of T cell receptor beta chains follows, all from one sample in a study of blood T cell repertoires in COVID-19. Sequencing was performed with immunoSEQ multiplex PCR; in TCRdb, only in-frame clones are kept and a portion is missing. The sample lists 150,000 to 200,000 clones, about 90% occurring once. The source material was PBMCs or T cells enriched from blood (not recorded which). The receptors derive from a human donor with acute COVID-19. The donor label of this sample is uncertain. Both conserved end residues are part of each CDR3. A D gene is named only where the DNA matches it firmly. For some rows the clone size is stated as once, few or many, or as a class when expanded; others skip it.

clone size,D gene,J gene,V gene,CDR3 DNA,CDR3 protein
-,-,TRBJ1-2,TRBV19,TGTGCCAGTAGTATTCCGGGGATAAACTATGGCTACACCTTC,CASSIPGINYGYTF
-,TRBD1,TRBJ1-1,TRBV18,TGTGCCAGCTCACTTGGGACAGGAGAGGCTTTCTTT,CASSLGTGEAFF
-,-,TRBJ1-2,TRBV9,TGTGCCAGCAGCGTAATCCCAGGGGACTATGGCTACACCTTC,CASSVIPGDYGYTF
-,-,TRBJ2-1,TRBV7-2,TGTGCCAGCAGCTTAGTGGCTAGGAGTAGAAATGAGCAGTTCTTC,CASSLVARSRNEQFF
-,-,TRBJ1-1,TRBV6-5,TGTGCCAGCCGGGGATTAGGGAACACTGAAGCTTTCTTT,CASRGLGNTEAFF
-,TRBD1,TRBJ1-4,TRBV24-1,TGTGCCACCAGTGATCTTAATACGGTCCGGAGGGGGCAGACTAATGAAAAACTGTTTTTT,CATSDLNTVRRGQTNEKLFF
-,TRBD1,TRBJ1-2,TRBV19,TGTGCCAGTACCTCGACAGGGGATTTTAACTATGGCTACACCTTC,CASTSTGDFNYGYTF
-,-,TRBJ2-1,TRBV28,TGTGCCAGCATTGAGGGCCAACATGCCGGCAATGAGCAGTTCTTC,CASIEGQHAGNEQFF
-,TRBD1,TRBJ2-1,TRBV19,TGTGCCATTGGACAGGGTTCCTTGAATGAGCAGTTCTTC,CAIGQGSLNEQFF
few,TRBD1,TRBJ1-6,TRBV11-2,TGTGCCAGCAGCTTAAAGGCAGGGGGAAGCTCCTATAATTCACCCCTCCACTTT,CASSLKAGGSSYNSPLHF
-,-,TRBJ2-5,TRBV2,TGTGCCAGCAGTTTCACTTGGGACAAAAAAAGTGGGCAAGAGACCCAGTACTTC,CASSFTWDKKSGQETQYF
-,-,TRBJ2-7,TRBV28,TGTGCCAGCAGAGTAGGGGTCACCTACGAGCAGTACTTC,CASRVGVTYEQYF
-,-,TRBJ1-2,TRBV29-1,TGCAGCGTATGGACAGCCAATAACTATGGCTACACCTTC,CSVWTANNYGYTF
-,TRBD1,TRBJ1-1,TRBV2,TGTGCCAGCAGCGGTACCACAGGGGGCGCGGCTTTCTTT,CASSGTTGGAAFF
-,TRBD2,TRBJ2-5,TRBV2,TGTGCCAGCCTCTCAGGTCGGGGGACTAGCGGACCGTCCCAGTACTTC,CASLSGRGTSGPSQYF
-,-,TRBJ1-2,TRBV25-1,TGTGCCAGCAGTGTTGCAGGCTATGGCTACACCTTC,CASSVAGYGYTF
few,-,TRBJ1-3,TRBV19,TGTGCCAGTAAGGGGGATGGCGGAAACACCATATATTTT,CASKGDGGNTIYF
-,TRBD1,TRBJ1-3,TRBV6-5,TGTGCCAGCAGTCCGGGACAGCTCACTGGAAACACCATATATTTT,CASSPGQLTGNTIYF
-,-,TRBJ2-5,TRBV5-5,TGTGCCAGCAGCTTTTACAACGTCCAAGAGACCCAGTACTTC,CASSFYNVQETQYF
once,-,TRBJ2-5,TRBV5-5,TGTGCCAGCAGCTCGTCAGGGATACAAGAGACCCAGTACTTC,CASSSSGIQETQYF
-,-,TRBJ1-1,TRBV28,TGTGCCAGCACAACCGATTTACCAGTTGAAGCTTTCTTT,CASTTDLPVEAFF
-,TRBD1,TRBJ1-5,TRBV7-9,TGTGCCAGCAGCTCAGGACAGGACGATCAGCCCCAGCATTTT,CASSSGQDDQPQHF
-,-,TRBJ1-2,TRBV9,TGTGCCAGCAGCGTAGGCGAAGACTATGGCTACACCTTC,CASSVGEDYGYTF
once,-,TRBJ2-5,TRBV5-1,TGCGCCAGCAGCTCCCGGGACACCTACCTGGAGACCCAGTACTTC,CASSSRDTYLETQYF
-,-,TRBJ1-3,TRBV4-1,TGCGCCAGCAGCCAGGCACGCGGGGGTTCTGGCACCATATATTTT,CASSQARGGSGTIYF
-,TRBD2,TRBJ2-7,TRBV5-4,TGTGCCAGCAGCTACGGACTAGCGGGGGGCTCCTACGAGCAGTACTTC,CASSYGLAGGSYEQYF
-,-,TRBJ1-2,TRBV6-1,TGTGCCAGCAGTGAAGCGCTTCAGGGCAGGGGAGGCTACACCTTC,CASSEALQGRGGYTF
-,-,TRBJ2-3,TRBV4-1,TGCGCCAGCAGCCAAGATAGGGGCTCAGATACGCAGTATTTT,CASSQDRGSDTQYF
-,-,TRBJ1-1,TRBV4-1,TGCGCCTCAAGGGGAGGGGTGAACACTGAAGCTTTCTTT,CASRGGVNTEAFF
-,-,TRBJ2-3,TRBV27,TGTGCCAGCAGTAGCCGGCGGGACCCAGATACGCAGTATTTT,CASSSRRDPDTQYF
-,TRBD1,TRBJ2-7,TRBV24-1,TGTGCCACCAGTGATAACAGGGGGCGAGAGTACGAGCAGTACTTC,CATSDNRGREYEQYF
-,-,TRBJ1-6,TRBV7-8,TGTGCCAGCAGCTTAGGATGGGCTTCACCCCTCCACTTT,CASSLGWASPLHF
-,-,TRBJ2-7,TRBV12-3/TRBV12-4,TGTGCCAGCAGTTTGAGGGTCTACGAGCAGTACTTC,CASSLRVYEQYF
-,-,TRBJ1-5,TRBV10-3,TGTGCCATCAGTCGGACAGAACGCAATCAGCCCCAGCATTTT,CAISRTERNQPQHF
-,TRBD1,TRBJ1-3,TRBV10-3,TGTGCCATTGCCGGGACAGGGGGAAACACCATATATTTT,CAIAGTGGNTIYF
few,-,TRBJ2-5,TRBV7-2,TGTGCCAGCAGCTTATCAGGCGAAGAGACCCAGTACTTC,CASSLSGEETQYF
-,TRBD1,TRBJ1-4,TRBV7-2,TGTGCCAGCAGCGCGGACAGGGGATCTAATGAAAAACTGTTTTTT,CASSADRGSNEKLFF
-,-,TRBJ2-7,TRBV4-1,TGCGCCAGCAGCCAGGGGGCCGTACAAGGTTACGAGCAGTACTTC,CASSQGAVQGYEQYF
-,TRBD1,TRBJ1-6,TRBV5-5,TGTGCCAGCAGCTGGACAGGGTATAATTCACCCCTCCACTTT,CASSWTGYNSPLHF
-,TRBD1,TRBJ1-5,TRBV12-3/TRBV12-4,TGTGCCAGCAGAGGGACAGGAAATCAGCCCCAGCATTTT,CASRGTGNQPQHF